This TCR beta chain emerged from a study of blood T cell repertoires in COVID-19. This CDR3 contains 15 residues. The trim removed 0 bases at V and 0 bases at J, leaving 1 base unmatched. Per the germline V gene, CDR1 is MNHEY and CDR2 is SVGAGI. The protocol was immunoSEQ multiplex PCR, while the TCRdb copy is restricted to in-frame clones and leaves out a portion. Seen here are roughly 200,000 clones, 80% to 85% observed once, and the top ten hold approximately 4.8%. This chain connects TRBV6-5 to TRBJ1-1; 7 nucleotides match TRBD1. The TCR was taken from a man in his fifties or sixties with active or convalescent COVID-19. The sequenced sample was peripheral blood. This chain's CDR3 is CASSYSTGMNTEAFF. The CDR3 coding sequence is TGTGCCAGCAGTTACTCGACAGGGATGAACACTGAAGCTTTCTTT.